Below, one T cell receptor (beta chain) is given with its context. CDR3 length equals 11 residues. Germline values: CDR1 DFQATT, CDR2 SNEGSKA (reference sequence). The germline V and J ends were trimmed by 6 bases and 7 bases, with 12 bases remaining between them. Assay used: immunoSEQ multiplex PCR; TCRdb lists only in-frame clones, some missing. This sample has fewer than 70,000 clones, with roughly 80% found just once. The sample originates from a study of OX40 agonist ivuxolimab in advanced cancers. V is TRBV20-1 and J is TRBJ2-5; D is perhaps TRBD1 (6 bases). This clonotype was sampled from an adult with an advanced solid tumor such as melanoma, head and neck, liver or kidney cancer. The sample was CD4+ or CD8+ T cells sorted from blood, taken in a trial of the OX40 agonist ivuxolimab. CDR3 residues: CSAGIGGTQYF. The CDR3 bases are TGCAGTGCGGGAATAGGGGGGACCCAGTACTTC.